Below are 22 T cell receptor beta chains sequenced from a single sample in a study of brain T cells in children with intractable seizures (dated by TCRdb to about 2021). The label giving this sample's time point can be read as: resected brain tissue, or blood drawn just prior to surgery. Libraries were constructed by the immunoSEQ multiplex PCR assay. TCRdb limited this immuneACCESS table to in-frame rearrangements with V and J called. A share of clones is missing; checked studies link under half to unresolved V genes, and the rest is unexplained. This sample lists around 80,000 clones; roughly 89% were detected once. The ten largest clones take up approximately 25% of the sample. Sequenced material: peripheral blood, taken at surgery. These receptors were collected from a girl aged 2-10 years with Rasmussen encephalitis and intractable seizures.

The chain has TRBV27 and TRBJ1-2; D is unclear. V lost 6 bases, J lost 8 bases, and 10 bases lay in between. The CDR3 contains 11 residues. Germline-derived CDR1 and CDR2 are MNHEY and SMNVEV (reference sequence). This chain's CDR3 is CASRGMSGYTF. The CDR3 DNA follows: TGTGCCAGCAGGGGGATGTCGGGCTACACCTTC.

This chain uses TRBV4-1 with TRBJ1-6, with D perhaps TRBD1 (6 bases). Germline V gene sequence: CDR1 MGHRA, CDR2 YSYEKL. CDR3 length: 15 amino acids. Trimming shortened V by 6 bases and J by 7 bases, and 16 bases separated the two germline ends. CDR3: CASRTSGALNSPLHF. The CDR3 region has the DNA TGCGCCAGCAGAACTTCGGGGGCTCTCAATTCACCCCTCCACTTT.

The chain carries TRBV7-3 and TRBJ2-7, with D tentatively TRBD2 (5 bases). Germline V CDR1 and CDR2: SGHTA, FQGTGA. CDR3 length: 14 amino acids. Trimming stripped 3 bases from V and 3 bases from J, with 12 bases between. CDR3 DNA: TGTGCCAGCAGCTTTCAACTAGGAAACTACGAGCAGTACTTC. This sequence encodes CASSFQLGNYEQYF.

With respect to this clone: Sequence at one end of the junction differs from germline and may be a read error. The chain employs TRBV6-4 and TRBJ1-3; no clear D gene. The CDR3 sequence is 11 residues long. Germline V gives CDR1 MRHNA, CDR2 SNTAGT. CDR3: CASSGRTGKSF. The CDR3 coding sequence is TGTGCCAGCAGTGGCCGGACGGGGAAGTCTTTT.

CDR3 amino acids: CASSQEGARGETQYF. Written as DNA, the CDR3 is TGTGCCAGCAGCCAAGAGGGCGCAAGGGGGGAGACCCAGTACTTC. The rearrangement uses TRBV3-1 (or the pseudogene TRBV3-2) and TRBJ2-5; possible D gene TRBD1, 6 bases. The CDR3 sequence is 15 residues long. Germline V gene lookup returns CDR1 LGHDT and CDR2 YNNKEL (reference sequence). Trimming took 0 bases from V and 5 from J, leaving 13 bases between them.

This chain links TRBV29-1 with TRBJ2-2; 7 nucleotides agree with TRBD1. Germline CDR1 is SQVTM and CDR2 is ANQGSEA. Germline trimming cut 4 bases from V and 3 bases from J; bases unmatched to any gene: 2. This CDR3 spans 13 amino acids. Here the CDR3 reads CSVAGTDTGELFF. CDR3 DNA: TGCAGCGTTGCCGGGACAGACACCGGGGAGCTGTTTTTT.

The DNA of the CDR3 is TGTGCCAGCAGCACCCTCGGACTAGTCGCGCAGTATTTT. It encodes CASSTLGLVAQYF. The V gene is TRBV7-3, the J gene TRBJ2-3; 7 bases agree with TRBD2. The J segment lost 10 bases and the V segment lost 5 bases, leaving 9 bases of the junction unmatched. CDR1 is SGHTA and CDR2 is FQGTGA in the germline V gene. This CDR3 region has 13 residues.

CDR3 region: CASSYLRAGEAFF. The CDR3 DNA sequence: TGTGCCAGCAGTTACTTGAGGGCGGGTGAAGCTTTCTTT. V and J are TRBV6-5 and TRBJ1-1; D remains ambiguous. The CDR3 runs 13 residues. Trimming cost V 1 base and J 7 bases, with 10 bases left between them. Germline CDR1 is MNHEY and CDR2 is SVGAGI.

The chain carries TRBV13 and TRBJ2-3; 11 bases are shared with TRBD1. The length of the CDR3 is 16 residues. The V segment lost 4 bases and the J segment 4 bases; nucleotides outside the gene matches: 7. Germline assignment: CDR1 PRHDT and CDR2 FYEKMQ (reference sequence). The CDR3, as DNA: TGTGCCAGCAGCTCCCGGGACAGGGGGAGGTCAGATACGCAGTATTTT. It translates to CASSSRDRGRSDTQYF.

J is TRBJ1-1 and V is TRBV6-5; the D gene is possibly TRBD1 (6 bases). CDR1 is MNHEY and CDR2 is SVGAGI in the germline V gene. V was trimmed by 5 bases and J by 2 bases, leaving 12 bases between them. CDR3 length: 14 amino acids. The DNA of the CDR3 is TGTGCCAGCAGTAATAGACAGGTAAACACTGAAGCTTTCTTT. It specifies CASSNRQVNTEAFF.

The CDR3 DNA follows: TGTGCCAGCAGCCAGCTACCGGGACTAGCGGGGTCGTACACCGGGGAGCTGTTTTTT. Protein product: CASSQLPGLAGSYTGELFF. The gene calls are TRBV11-2 and TRBJ2-2; 13 bases match TRBD2. CDR1 SGHAT and CDR2 FQNNGV come from the germline V gene. This CDR3 contains 19 residues. The ends lost 5 bases at V and 3 bases at J; junction bases unmatched: 12.

This clone came up many times. V usage is TRBV7-2 and J usage is TRBJ2-1; 8 bases map to TRBD2. V lost 5 bases, J lost 5 bases, and 8 bases stayed unmatched. This CDR3 has 15 amino acids. Germline CDR1 is SGHTA and CDR2 is FQGNSA. CDR3 DNA: TGTGCCAGCAGCCCGTCACTAGCGGCCGACAATGAGCAGTTCTTC. It specifies CASSPSLAADNEQFF. Full variable domain (rest looked up from reference TRBV7-2 and TRBJ2-1): GAGVSQSPSNKVTEKGKDVELRCDPISGHTALYWYRQSLGQGLEFLIYFQGNSAPDKSGLPSDRFSAERTGGSVSTLTIQRTQQEDSAVYLCASSPSLAADNEQFFGPGTRLTVL.

The genes are TRBV7-9 and TRBJ2-1, with D possibly being TRBD1 (7 bases). The V gene's germline CDR1 is SEHNR and CDR2 FQNEAQ (reference sequence). CDR3 size: 14 residues. The V end lost 2 bases, the J end lost 14 bases, and 19 bases lay between the germline ends. CDR3 DNA: TGTGCCAGCAGCTTATACACCGGGAGACAGGGTGAGTTCTTC. Its translation: CASSLYTGRQGEFF.

V and J are TRBV6-5 and TRBJ2-7; 14 bases are shared with TRBD2. V was pared by 5 bases and J by 5 bases, with 5 bases of the junction left unmatched. Germline V lookup: CDR1 MNHEY, CDR2 SVGAGI. The CDR3 runs to 15 residues. DNA of the CDR3: TGTGCCAGCAGTCCGACTAGCGGGGGGGTACACGAGCAGTACTTC. Amino acid sequence: CASSPTSGGVHEQYF.

A word on this clone: The junction shows a germline mismatch at one end, possibly a read error. This chain uses TRBV6-5 with TRBJ2-3, with 8 bases fitting TRBD1. Germline V gives CDR1 MNHEY, CDR2 SVGAGI. CDR3 length: 13 amino acids. Written as DNA, the CDR3 is TGTGCCGGCAGACAGGGGATCACAGATACGCAGTATTTT. Translated: CAGRQGITDTQYF.

The J gene is TRBJ2-3, the V gene TRBV7-9; 12 nucleotides align to TRBD2. CDR1 is SEHNR, CDR2 FQNEAQ, per germline (reference sequence). This CDR3 has 15 amino acids. Losses at the gene ends were 5 bases for V and 4 bases for J; bases not matched to a gene: 4. The CDR3 loop is CASSKTSGSADTQYF. Here the CDR3 DNA reads TGTGCCAGCAGCAAGACTAGCGGGAGTGCAGATACGCAGTATTTT.

The CDR3 nucleotides read TGCGCCAGCAGCTTGGGACTAGTCAGTAGTAGGAATGAGCAGTTCTTC. Its protein product is CASSLGLVSSRNEQFF. This chain connects TRBV5-1 to TRBJ2-1, with D tentatively TRBD2 (6 bases). The CDR3 extends over 16 amino acids. The V end was cut by 0 bases, the J end by 7 bases, with 17 bases between. The germline CDR1 and CDR2 sequences are SGHRS and YFSETQ. Together with reference TRBV5-1 and TRBJ2-1, the CDR3 gives the full variable domain: KAGVTQTPRYLIKTRGQQVTLSCSPISGHRSVSWYQQTPGQGLQFLFEYFSETQRNKGNFPGRFSGRQFSNSRSEMNVSTLELGDSALYLCASSLGLVSSRNEQFFGPGTRLTVL.

This clone has just one count. This chain connects TRBV6-5 to TRBJ1-2; D remains unclear. V shed 6 bases and J shed 5 bases, with 13 bases lying between them. Germline CDR1 MNHEY, CDR2 SVGAGI. The CDR3 length is 13 residues. Here the CDR3 reads CASRPVLKYGYTF. CDR3 nucleotides: TGTGCCAGCAGACCAGTCCTGAAGTATGGCTACACCTTC.

V gene TRBV6-5 combines with J gene TRBJ2-7, with 8 bases matching TRBD1. Germline lookup yields CDR1 MNHEY and CDR2 SVGAGI. There are 15 residues in the CDR3. The J segment lost 0 bases and the V segment lost 6 bases, leaving 7 bases of the junction unmatched. The CDR3 region is CASSSGTGPSYEQYF. The CDR3 nucleotides are TGTGCCAGCAGCTCCGGGACAGGACCCTCCTACGAGCAGTACTTC.

This clone was observed once. The chain recombines TRBV7-2 with TRBJ1-4; a possible D gene is TRBD1 (6 bases). Trimming cost V 8 bases and J 8 bases, with 18 bases left between them. The CDR3 extends over 14 amino acids. Germline lookup yields CDR1 SGHTA and CDR2 FQGNSA. CDR3 DNA: TGTGCCAGCGGGCGGGGGGCGTTAGGGGAAAAACTGTTTTTT. It is translated as CASGRGALGEKLFF.

The chain combines TRBV5-5 with TRBJ1-2, with D tentatively TRBD1 (5 bases). Germline V gene lookup returns CDR1 SGHKS and CDR2 YYEKEE (reference sequence). Trimming removed 0 bases at V and 7 bases at J, with 16 bases between. This CDR3 has 15 amino acids. The DNA of the CDR3 is TGTGCCAGCAGCTTGGCCGGGGTTTACGGGGGTGGCTACACCTTC. This translates into CASSLAGVYGGGYTF.

The J gene is TRBJ2-1, the V gene TRBV7-9, with 7 bases fitting TRBD1. The CDR3 totals 15 residues. Germline V gene lookup returns CDR1 SEHNR and CDR2 FQNEAQ (reference sequence). V gave up 2 bases and J gave up 5 bases; unmatched junction bases: 6. CDR3 residues: CASSLRQGGHNEQFF. CDR3 coding DNA: TGTGCCAGCAGCTTAAGACAGGGTGGCCACAATGAGCAGTTCTTC.